The clone carrying this TCR beta chain was seen repeatedly, ten times or more. Unique molecular identifiers tagged individual cDNA molecules. One entry per CDR3 protein results from TCRdb running MiXCR on the 5' RACE reads. Here the sample spans roughly 26,000 distinct CDR3 sequences, under 5% being singletons. The data were obtained in a study of early T cells in non-severe SARS-CoV-2 infection. Whole-study context: Alpha and beta chains were unpaired, from unsorted whole-blood bulk RNA.

Trimming removed 6 bases at V and 2 bases at J, with 12 bases between. There are 13 residues in the CDR3. The germline gives CDR1 GTSNPN, CDR2 SVGIG (reference sequence). The rearrangement links TRBV30 to TRBJ2-3; D is perhaps TRBD2 (7 bases). The receptor was isolated from an adult who was a healthcare worker with PCR-confirmed SARS-CoV-2 infection or an uninfected control (not recorded which). Sequencing was carried out using whole blood. In nucleotides, the CDR3 is TGTGCCTGTGGGGGGGCAAACACAGATACGCAGTATTTT. Translating gives CACGGANTDTQYF.